This TCR beta chain was recovered during a study of patients and donors after allogeneic stem cell transplantation. TCRdb recomputed calls from the RT-PCR reads with MiXCR, one row per CDR3 protein. Here the sample spans about a million distinct CDR3 sequences, around 17% being singletons. This clonotype was found once. The germline CDR1 and CDR2 sequences are MNHEY and SMNVEV (reference sequence). Trimming removed 5 bases from V and 1 base from J, with 12 bases in between. CDR3 length: 14 amino acids. The source is a human donor who was either an allogeneic HSCT recipient or a stem cell or donor lymphocyte infusion donor (not recorded which). It is not recorded whose cells these are; they may come from a transplant donor. The chain couples TRBV27 to TRBJ2-7; D remains ambiguous. What was sequenced was blood, either unsorted or a sorted T cell fraction (not recorded which). CDR3: CASSLAPKSYEQYF. The CDR3 DNA is TGTGCCAGCAGTCTTGCTCCTAAATCCTACGAGCAGTACTTC.